Listed below are T cell receptor beta chains from one sample, sequenced in a study of shared clonotypes between healthy human individuals. Profiling relied on immunoSEQ multiplex PCR, and the TCRdb table lists in-frame clones only, not all of them. The sample lists about 490,000 clones, over 65% occurring once. Sequencing input: PBMCs. The receptors shown here come from a woman aged 35 to 49 in good health. Some clones in this sample may be carry-over from other donors' samples. The CDR3 runs from the conserved cysteine through the conserved F or W. Fields, in order: J gene, CDR3 length, D gene, V gene, clone size, CDR3 protein, CDR3 DNA. A D gene is named only where the DNA matches it firmly. Rows may omit the clone size; those that give it use once, few, many or a size class.

J gene: TRBJ2-6
CDR3 length: 17
D gene: TRBD1
V gene: TRBV10-3
clone size: -
CDR3 protein: CAISGQGAFSGANVLTF
CDR3 DNA: TGTGCCATCAGTGGCCAGGGGGCTTTCTCTGGGGCCAACGTCCTGACTTTC

J gene: TRBJ1-5
CDR3 length: 13
D gene: -
V gene: TRBV9
clone size: -
CDR3 protein: CASSDGGVQPQHF
CDR3 DNA: TGTGCCAGCAGCGATGGGGGGGTGCAGCCCCAGCATTTT

J gene: TRBJ1-1
CDR3 length: 16
D gene: TRBD1
V gene: TRBV7-2
clone size: -
CDR3 protein: CASSSRTGTGNTEAFF
CDR3 DNA: TGTGCCAGCAGCTCAAGGACCGGGACAGGGAACACTGAAGCTTTCTTT

J gene: TRBJ2-5
CDR3 length: 15
D gene: -
V gene: TRBV7-9
clone size: -
CDR3 protein: CASSLVMSGRETQYF
CDR3 DNA: TGTGCCAGCAGCTTAGTAATGTCAGGGAGGGAGACCCAGTACTTC

J gene: TRBJ2-7
CDR3 length: 14
D gene: -
V gene: TRBV10-1
clone size: -
CDR3 protein: CASSESITAYEQYF
CDR3 DNA: TGCGCCAGCAGTGAGTCGATCACGGCCTACGAGCAGTACTTC

J gene: TRBJ2-2
CDR3 length: 15
D gene: -
V gene: TRBV14
clone size: -
CDR3 protein: CASSRRGGYTGELFF
CDR3 DNA: TGTGCCAGCAGCCGTCGAGGGGGGTACACCGGGGAGCTGTTTTTT

J gene: TRBJ2-3
CDR3 length: 19
D gene: TRBD2
V gene: TRBV4-1
clone size: -
CDR3 protein: CASSQDKGLAGRGADTQYF
CDR3 DNA: TGCGCCAGCAGCCAAGATAAGGGACTAGCGGGACGAGGGGCAGATACGCAGTATTTT

J gene: TRBJ2-5
CDR3 length: 14
D gene: -
V gene: TRBV6-5
clone size: once
CDR3 protein: CASRELGSSETQYF
CDR3 DNA: TGTGCTAGCAGAGAACTAGGTTCGAGCGAGACCCAGTACTTC

J gene: TRBJ2-3
CDR3 length: 15
D gene: TRBD2
V gene: TRBV28
clone size: -
CDR3 protein: CASRSGTSGTDTQYF
CDR3 DNA: TGTGCCAGCAGGTCCGGGACTAGCGGCACAGATACGCAGTATTTT

J gene: TRBJ1-2
CDR3 length: 11
D gene: -
V gene: TRBV5-8
clone size: many
CDR3 protein: CASSLFVGYTF
CDR3 DNA: TGTGCCAGCAGCTTATTCGTTGGCTACACCTTC

J gene: TRBJ1-3
CDR3 length: 13
D gene: -
V gene: TRBV7-9
clone size: -
CDR3 protein: CASRTSSGNTIYF
CDR3 DNA: TGTGCCAGCAGGACTTCTTCTGGAAACACCATATATTTT

J gene: TRBJ1-1
CDR3 length: 14
D gene: TRBD1
V gene: TRBV5-1
clone size: once
CDR3 protein: CASSGTGGNTEAFF
CDR3 DNA: TGCGCCAGCAGCGGGACAGGTGGGAACACTGAAGCTTTCTTT

J gene: TRBJ2-1
CDR3 length: 15
D gene: TRBD2
V gene: TRBV13
clone size: -
CDR3 protein: CASRRAGGSYNEQFF
CDR3 DNA: TGTGCCAGCAGGCGAGCGGGAGGGTCCTACAATGAGCAGTTCTTC

J gene: TRBJ2-1
CDR3 length: 13
D gene: -
V gene: TRBV27
clone size: few
CDR3 protein: CASSFGGLTEQFF
CDR3 DNA: TGTGCCAGCAGTTTTGGCGGACTGACTGAGCAGTTCTTC

J gene: TRBJ2-1
CDR3 length: 15
D gene: TRBD2
V gene: TRBV6-5
clone size: -
CDR3 protein: CASSSSGPGVGEQFF
CDR3 DNA: TGTGCCAGCAGTTCTAGCGGCCCGGGGGTCGGTGAGCAGTTCTTC

J gene: TRBJ1-1
CDR3 length: 15
D gene: -
V gene: TRBV30
clone size: many
CDR3 protein: CAWSLGQKKNTEAFF
CDR3 DNA: TGTGCCTGGAGCCTTGGACAGAAAAAGAACACTGAAGCTTTCTTT

J gene: TRBJ2-3
CDR3 length: 18
D gene: TRBD2
V gene: TRBV28
clone size: -
CDR3 protein: CASSLSLGLAGGTDTQYF
CDR3 DNA: TGTGCCAGCAGTTTATCGCTGGGACTAGCGGGGGGAACAGATACGCAGTATTTT

J gene: TRBJ2-5
CDR3 length: 12
D gene: -
V gene: TRBV5-1
clone size: few
CDR3 protein: CASSEVWETQYF
CDR3 DNA: TGCGCCAGCAGCGAGGTGTGGGAGACCCAGTACTTC

J gene: TRBJ2-3
CDR3 length: 11
D gene: -
V gene: TRBV20-1
clone size: once
CDR3 protein: CSALQLDTQYF
CDR3 DNA: TGCAGTGCCCTGCAGCTGGATACGCAGTATTTT

J gene: TRBJ2-3
CDR3 length: 16
D gene: TRBD2
V gene: TRBV6-1
clone size: -
CDR3 protein: CASSGGRRGVTDTQYF
CDR3 DNA: TGTGCCAGCAGTGGAGGACGGCGGGGGGTCACAGATACGCAGTATTTT

J gene: TRBJ2-1
CDR3 length: 19
D gene: -
V gene: TRBV12-5
clone size: -
CDR3 protein: CASGSTPGTLRVSYNEQFF
CDR3 DNA: TGTGCTAGTGGTTCGACCCCCGGGACCCTTCGTGTCAGCTACAATGAGCAGTTCTTC

J gene: TRBJ1-1
CDR3 length: 13
D gene: -
V gene: TRBV11-2
clone size: -
CDR3 protein: CASIRSVGNEAFF
CDR3 DNA: TGTGCCAGCATCCGATCGGTGGGGAATGAAGCTTTCTTT

J gene: TRBJ2-1
CDR3 length: 16
D gene: -
V gene: TRBV5-4
clone size: -
CDR3 protein: CASSLDQWSSYNEQFF
CDR3 DNA: TGTGCCAGCAGCTTGGATCAGTGGAGCTCCTACAATGAGCAGTTCTTC

J gene: TRBJ2-7
CDR3 length: 17
D gene: TRBD2
V gene: TRBV10-2
clone size: -
CDR3 protein: CASSEAGALLPTYEQYF
CDR3 DNA: TGCGCCAGCAGTGAGGCGGGAGCTCTTCTCCCTACCTACGAGCAGTACTTC

J gene: TRBJ1-1
CDR3 length: 13
D gene: -
V gene: TRBV28
clone size: -
CDR3 protein: CAGTGTPNTEAFF
CDR3 DNA: TGTGCCGGCACCGGGACACCGAACACTGAAGCTTTCTTT

J gene: TRBJ1-2
CDR3 length: 13
D gene: TRBD1
V gene: TRBV28
clone size: -
CDR3 protein: CATRTGPNYGYTF
CDR3 DNA: TGTGCCACACGGACAGGGCCTAACTATGGCTACACCTTC

J gene: TRBJ2-7
CDR3 length: 14
D gene: -
V gene: TRBV29-1
clone size: once
CDR3 protein: CSVEVGSGISEQYF
CDR3 DNA: TGCAGCGTTGAAGTTGGGTCAGGCATCTCCGAGCAGTACTTC

J gene: TRBJ2-3
CDR3 length: 14
D gene: -
V gene: TRBV29-1
clone size: -
CDR3 protein: CSAEGGSREDTQYF
CDR3 DNA: TGCAGCGCCGAGGGGGGGTCAAGGGAAGATACGCAGTATTTT

J gene: TRBJ2-5
CDR3 length: 15
D gene: TRBD1
V gene: TRBV7-2
clone size: -
CDR3 protein: CASSLLGQTQETQYF
CDR3 DNA: TGTGCCAGCAGCTTATTGGGACAGACTCAAGAGACCCAGTACTTC

J gene: TRBJ2-1
CDR3 length: 13
D gene: -
V gene: TRBV9
clone size: -
CDR3 protein: CASSASGYNEQFF
CDR3 DNA: TGTGCCAGCAGCGCCAGCGGGTACAATGAGCAGTTCTTC